The 2 T cell receptor beta chains below were found in one sample sequenced in a study of cytomegalovirus exposure and HLA in healthy donors. 60 Vbeta and 13 Jbeta primers were used in PCR. The protocol was immunoSEQ multiplex PCR, while the TCRdb copy is restricted to in-frame clones and leaves out a portion. The sample records more than 110,000 clones, roughly 78% being singletons. Sequencing used PBMCs. The source is a man younger than 40 in good health and CMV-seronegative.

The chain couples TRBV6-6 to TRBJ1-4, with 7 bases matching TRBD1. V gave up 6 bases and J gave up 5 bases; unmatched junction bases: 6. Germline assignment: CDR1 MNHNY and CDR2 SVGAGI (reference sequence). CDR3 length: 14 amino acids. CDR3 region: CASRQGQRNEKLFF. In nucleotides, the CDR3 is TGTGCCAGCAGGCAGGGACAGCGGAATGAAAAACTGTTTTTT.

The gene calls are TRBV15 and TRBJ2-7; 9 bases fit TRBD1. This CDR3 comprises 16 residues. Germline V gene data show CDR1 as LNHNV and CDR2 as YYDKDF (reference sequence). V dropped 0 bases and J dropped 4; count of bases not matched to a gene: 7. CDR3 residues: CATSRDRGTGLYEQYF. The CDR3 coding sequence is TGTGCCACCAGCAGAGATCGAGGGACAGGGCTTTACGAGCAGTACTTC. Filled out from reference TRBV15 and TRBJ2-7, the complete variable domain reads DAMVIQNPRYQVTQFGKPVTLSCSQTLNHNVMYWYQQKSSQAPKLLFHYYDKDFNNEADTPDNFQSRRPNTSFCFLDIRSPGLGDTAMYLCATSRDRGTGLYEQYFGPGTRLTVT.